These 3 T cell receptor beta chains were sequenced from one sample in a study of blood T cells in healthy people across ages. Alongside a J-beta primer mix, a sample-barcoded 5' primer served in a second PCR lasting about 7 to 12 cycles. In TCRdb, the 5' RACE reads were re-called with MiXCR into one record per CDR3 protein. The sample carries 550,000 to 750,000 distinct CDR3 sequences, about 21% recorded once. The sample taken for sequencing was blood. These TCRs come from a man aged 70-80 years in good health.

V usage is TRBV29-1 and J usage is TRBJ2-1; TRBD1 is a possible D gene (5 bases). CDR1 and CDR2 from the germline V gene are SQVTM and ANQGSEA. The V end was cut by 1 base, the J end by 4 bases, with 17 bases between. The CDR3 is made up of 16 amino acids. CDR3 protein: CSVEVRVRVEYNEQFF. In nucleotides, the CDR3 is TGCAGCGTTGAAGTCAGGGTCAGGGTGGAGTACAATGAGCAGTTCTTC.

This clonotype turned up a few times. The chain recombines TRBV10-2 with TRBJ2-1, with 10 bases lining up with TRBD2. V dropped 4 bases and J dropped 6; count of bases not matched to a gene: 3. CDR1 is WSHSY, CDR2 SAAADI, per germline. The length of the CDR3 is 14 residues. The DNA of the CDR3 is TGCGCCAGCAGTGCTAGCGGGAGATTCAATGAGCAGTTCTTC. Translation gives CASSASGRFNEQFF.

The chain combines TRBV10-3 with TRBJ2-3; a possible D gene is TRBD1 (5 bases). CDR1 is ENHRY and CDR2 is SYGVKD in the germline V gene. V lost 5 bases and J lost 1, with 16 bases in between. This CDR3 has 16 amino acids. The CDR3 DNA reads TGTGCCATCAGTTCCCCCGACAGAGGAGGCACAGATACGCAGTATTTT. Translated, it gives CAISSPDRGGTDTQYF.